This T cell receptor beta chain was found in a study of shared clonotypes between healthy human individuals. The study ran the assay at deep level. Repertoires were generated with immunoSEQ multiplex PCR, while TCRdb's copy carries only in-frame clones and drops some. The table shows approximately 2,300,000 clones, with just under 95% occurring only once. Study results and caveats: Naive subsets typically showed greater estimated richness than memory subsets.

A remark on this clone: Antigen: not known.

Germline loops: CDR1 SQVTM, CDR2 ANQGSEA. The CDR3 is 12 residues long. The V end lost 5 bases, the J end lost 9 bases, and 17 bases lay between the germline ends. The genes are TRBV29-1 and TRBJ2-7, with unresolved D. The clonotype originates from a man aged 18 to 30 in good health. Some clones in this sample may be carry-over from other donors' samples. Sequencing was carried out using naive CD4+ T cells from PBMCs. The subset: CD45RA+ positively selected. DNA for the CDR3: TGCAGCGTTAGTATTACGGGTCTAGGGCAGTACTTC. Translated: CSVSITGLGQYF.